The 32 T cell receptor beta chains presented below share a single source sample, sequenced in a study of shared clonotypes between healthy human individuals. Data came from immunoSEQ multiplex PCR; TCRdb stores just in-frame clones and leaves some out. The sample records some 2,500,000 clones, approximately 93% being singletons. The sequencing input was naive CD4+ T cells from PBMCs. The sample's subset: CD45RA+ positively selected. All receptors come from a man between 18 and 29 years old in good health. Some clones in this sample may be carry-over from other donors' samples.

V usage is TRBV7-2 and J usage is TRBJ1-3; unclear D gene. Germline V lookup: CDR1 SGHTA, CDR2 FQGNSA. This CDR3 has 18 amino acids. V gave up 5 bases and J gave up 0 bases, with 20 bases separating them. The CDR3 DNA sequence: TGTGCCAGCAGCCCCAGAATCAGACCTTCAATCTCTGGAAACACCATATATTTT. It encodes CASSPRIRPSISGNTIYF.

The chain recombines TRBV6-5 with TRBJ1-4; D gene uncertain. With 7 bases removed from V and 7 bases from J, the gap between germline ends came to 10 bases. The length of the CDR3 is 12 residues. Germline loops: CDR1 MNHEY, CDR2 SVGAGI. DNA for the CDR3: TGTGCCAGCACCCCAGATGGTGAAAAACTGTTTTTT. This translates into CASTPDGEKLFF.

Written as DNA, the CDR3 is TGTGCCAGCACCCCTCGGTTTAGCGGGGTCATGGATGAGCAGTTCTTC. This translates into CASTPRFSGVMDEQFF. The chain joins TRBV6-6 to TRBJ2-1, with 8 bases fitting TRBD2. J gave up 8 bases and V 7 bases, and 16 bases lay outside the gene matches. The CDR3 contains 16 residues. CDR1 and CDR2 (germline): MNHNY, SVGAGI (reference sequence).

This chain connects TRBV4-1 to TRBJ1-4, with TRBD1 as a possible D gene (5 bases). Germline CDR1 reads MGHRA; CDR2 reads YSYEKL. Trimming removed 2 bases at V and 4 bases at J, with 11 bases between. The CDR3 runs to 15 residues. CDR3: CASSQPGTVNEKLFF. The CDR3 coding sequence is TGCGCCAGCAGCCAACCCGGGACGGTTAATGAAAAACTGTTTTTT.

The chain has TRBV12-2 and TRBJ2-2; the DNA was not used to check the table's D call, TRBD2. TRBV12-2 is reported as a pseudogene. The CDR3 loop spans 17 amino acids. CDR3 loop: CASRQLGGLAGFVGLFF. CDR3 DNA: TGTGCAAGTCGCCAATTGGGCGGACTAGCGGGATTTGTCGGGCTGTTTTTT.

V and J are TRBV28 and TRBJ2-5; 10 nucleotides align to TRBD2. This CDR3 has 12 residues. After removal of 6 bases from V and 5 bases from J, the junction contained 0 bases not matched to a gene. Germline values: CDR1 MDHEN, CDR2 SYDVKM. In DNA, the CDR3 is TGTGCCAGCAGGACTAGCGGGGAGACCCAGTACTTC. It encodes CASRTSGETQYF.

The chain employs TRBV7-6 and TRBJ2-7; a possible D gene is TRBD2 (6 bases). V was shortened by 2 bases and J by 2 bases, with 19 bases between the two germline ends. The V gene's germline CDR1 is SGHVS and CDR2 FNYEAQ. The CDR3 spans 17 residues. The CDR3 reads CASSLRPLREGTYEQYF. The CDR3 coding sequence is TGTGCCAGCAGCTTACGGCCTTTGCGGGAAGGAACCTACGAGCAGTACTTC.

This sequence joins TRBV28 and TRBJ2-5; 8 nucleotides align to TRBD1. Trimming took 2 bases from V and 1 from J; bases not matched to a gene: 3. Looked up from germline, CDR1 is MDHEN and CDR2 is SYDVKM. The CDR3 spans 15 residues. CDR3: CASSLQGALQETQYF. For the CDR3, the DNA is TGTGCCAGCAGTTTACAGGGGGCCCTCCAAGAGACCCAGTACTTC.

CDR3 protein: CASRGLGPSWDTQYF. The CDR3 DNA sequence: TGTGCCAGCAGGGGCCTTGGGCCTTCCTGGGATACGCAGTATTTT. The V gene is TRBV28, the J gene TRBJ2-3; no reliable D call. This CDR3 contains 15 residues. Germline CDR1 is MDHEN and CDR2 is SYDVKM. V lost 6 bases to trimming and J lost 6 bases, with 19 bases between them.

This clone appeared a single time. This chain joins TRBV11-2 and TRBJ2-3; 9 positions match TRBD2. Losses at the gene ends were 2 bases for V and 5 bases for J; bases not matched to a gene: 14. Germline V lookup: CDR1 SGHAT, CDR2 FQNNGV. The CDR3 runs 18 residues. In DNA form, the CDR3 reads TGTGCCAGCAGCTTAAGGACCCGATTGGCGGGAGGGGAAGATACGCAGTATTTT. Amino acids: CASSLRTRLAGGEDTQYF.

The chain carries TRBV27 and TRBJ2-3, with D perhaps matching TRBD1 or TRBD2 (5 bases each). Germline V gives CDR1 MNHEY, CDR2 SMNVEV (reference sequence). This CDR3 has 15 residues. V was pared by 1 base and J by 1 base, with 9 bases between. CDR3 sequence reads: CASSLFGGGTDTQYF. The CDR3 nucleotides are TGTGCCAGCAGTTTATTTGGGGGTGGCACAGATACGCAGTATTTT.

A note on this clone: The same CDR3 can be traced to other DNA sequences in this sample. J is TRBJ1-2 and V is TRBV28; possible D gene TRBD1, 6 bases. Trimming pared 1 base from V and 6 bases from J, leaving 9 bases between. Looked up from germline, CDR1 is MDHEN and CDR2 is SYDVKM. This CDR3 region has 13 residues. For the CDR3, the DNA is TGTGCCAGCAGTTTATTCAGGGGCGATGGCTACACCTTC. It yields the protein CASSLFRGDGYTF.

This clone was detected a few times. The V gene is TRBV14, the J gene TRBJ2-7; D gene unclear. With 4 bases removed from V and 0 bases from J, the gap between germline ends came to 4 bases. The germline V gene has CDR1 SGHDN and CDR2 FVKESK. The CDR3 sequence is 12 residues long. Here the CDR3 DNA reads TGTGCCAGCAGCCTAAGCTCCTACGAGCAGTACTTC. This gives the protein CASSLSSYEQYF.

A single count supports this clone. The chain has TRBV6-6 and TRBJ2-3; 7 bases map to TRBD1. In germline, CDR1 is MNHNY, CDR2 SVGAGI (reference sequence). The CDR3 is 15 amino acids. V shed 6 bases and J 3 bases; nucleotides not matched to a gene: 9. The CDR3 DNA sequence: TGTGCCAGCAGCAACAGGGGCCATTCGACAGATACGCAGTATTTT. This gives the protein CASSNRGHSTDTQYF.

The chain couples TRBV2 to TRBJ2-5; D is possibly TRBD1 (6 bases). This CDR3 region has 13 residues. Germline CDR1 reads SNHLY; CDR2 reads FYNNEI. The germline V and J ends were trimmed by 8 bases and 4 bases, with 14 bases remaining between them. For the CDR3, the DNA is TGTGCCAGCGGTGGGGGCAGGTCAGAGACCCAGTACTTC. Translated: CASGGGRSETQYF.

The chain couples TRBV11-3 to TRBJ2-7, with D possibly TRBD1 on 6 matching bases. Germline assignment: CDR1 SGHNT and CDR2 YENEEA. The CDR3 spans 14 residues. V lost 5 bases to trimming and J lost 0 bases, with 11 bases between them. The CDR3 coding sequence is TGTGCCAGCAGCCATGACAGGACCTCCTACGAGCAGTACTTC. Its translation is CASSHDRTSYEQYF.

The CDR3 DNA reads TGTGCCAGCAGCTTAGATCGCGGGGATGAAGCTTTCTTT. It is translated as CASSLDRGDEAFF. V usage is TRBV11-2 and J usage is TRBJ1-1; D not certain. Trimming cost V 0 bases and J 7 bases, with 9 bases left between them. The germline V gene encodes CDR1 SGHAT and CDR2 FQNNGV. This CDR3 region has 13 residues.

The CDR3 DNA reads as TGTGCCAGCAGTGAGGAACAGGGTAATTCACCCCTCCACTTT. Translation gives CASSEEQGNSPLHF. This chain uses TRBV6-1 with TRBJ1-6; a weak D match, TRBD1 (6 bases). This CDR3 region has 14 residues. Trimming pared 3 bases from V and 6 bases from J, leaving 9 bases between. Germline-derived CDR1 and CDR2 are MNHNS and SASEGT.

The J gene is TRBJ2-5, the V gene TRBV2, with D perhaps matching TRBD2 (7 bases). Trimming left V 4 bases short and J 2 bases short, with 17 bases between. CDR3 size: 16 residues. The germline gives CDR1 SNHLY, CDR2 FYNNEI. CDR3 sequence: CASSARQGRVQETQYF. The CDR3 DNA is TGTGCCAGCAGTGCCCGCCAGGGGAGGGTTCAAGAGACCCAGTACTTC.

The chain recombines TRBV7-3 with TRBJ2-6; perhaps TRBD2 as D (5 bases). V dropped 0 bases and J dropped 3 bases, with 9 bases sitting between them. The CDR3 is 16 residues long. Germline assignment: CDR1 SGHTA and CDR2 FQGTGA. This chain's CDR3 is CASSLTRGNGANVLTF. DNA for the CDR3: TGTGCCAGCAGCTTAACCCGGGGAAATGGGGCCAACGTCCTGACTTTC.

In its sample, this clone was seen once. The chain has TRBV6-5 and TRBJ2-7, with TRBD1 matching over 12 bases. J gave up 10 bases and V 6 bases, and 13 bases lay outside the gene matches. The CDR3 sequence is 15 residues long. Germline-derived CDR1 and CDR2 are MNHEY and SVGAGI. The CDR3 DNA sequence: TGTGCCAGCAGACGAACCGGGACAGGGGGCGCGGGACAGTACTTC. Amino acids: CASRRTGTGGAGQYF.

This clone was counted only a few times. The same CDR3 is also encoded by other DNA sequences in this sample. The V gene is TRBV2, the J gene TRBJ1-1; 8 bases are a match to TRBD1. Losses at the gene ends were 4 bases for V and 3 bases for J; bases not matched to a gene: 1. The CDR3 loop spans 13 amino acids. Germline lookup yields CDR1 SNHLY and CDR2 FYNNEI. CDR3 residues: CASSGQGYTEAFF. The CDR3 nucleotides read TGTGCCAGCAGTGGACAGGGGTACACTGAAGCTTTCTTT.

V usage is TRBV5-1 and J usage is TRBJ1-2; 7 nucleotides agree with TRBD1. V was pared by 0 bases and J by 8 bases, with 10 bases of the junction left unmatched. The CDR3 has 15 residues. Germline CDR1 and CDR2: SGHRS and YFSETQ. The CDR3 DNA reads as TGCGCCAGCAGCTTGGGATACCGGGACAGTTGGGGCTACACCTTC. This translates into CASSLGYRDSWGYTF.

This clone was counted a single time. The chain combines TRBV28 with TRBJ1-2; D unresolved. The V end was cut by 2 bases, the J end by 5 bases, with 12 bases between. This CDR3 has 14 amino acids. The germline V gene has CDR1 MDHEN and CDR2 SYDVKM. The CDR3 here is CASSLIGSTYGYTF. The CDR3 coding sequence is TGTGCCAGCAGTTTAATTGGCAGCACGTATGGCTACACCTTC.

CDR3 DNA sequence: TGTGCCAGCAGCCAAGATCGGCGGGTAGGGCAGTACTTC. Amino acids: CASSQDRRVGQYF. This rearrangement joins TRBV14 to TRBJ2-7; maybe TRBD2 (5 bases). V was trimmed by 0 bases and J by 9 bases, leaving 12 bases between them. The length of the CDR3 is 13 residues. Germline V gene sequence: CDR1 SGHDN, CDR2 FVKESK.

Concerning this clone: Other DNA sequences of this sample code for an identical CDR3. This chain uses TRBV5-1 with TRBJ2-2; D remains ambiguous. The CDR3 totals 14 residues. Per germline, CDR1 SGHRS and CDR2 YFSETQ. Trimming stripped 1 base from V and 6 bases from J, with 10 bases between. In nucleotides, the CDR3 is TGCGCCAGCAGCTTGAGAGGTGGGCCCGGGGAGCTGTTTTTT. Translation gives CASSLRGGPGELFF.

In DNA, the CDR3 is TGTGCCAGCAGCTCGCAGGGAGCCCAGCATTTT. It translates to CASSSQGAQHF. The rearrangement links TRBV9 to TRBJ1-5, with TRBD1 as a possible D gene (5 bases). This CDR3 comprises 11 residues. CDR1 is SGDLS, CDR2 YYNGEE, per germline. The V end was cut by 4 bases, the J end by 11 bases, with 10 bases between.

This chain links TRBV13 with TRBJ2-7; 11 nucleotides agree with TRBD2. The CDR3 consists of 18 residues. V lost 2 bases, J lost 0 bases, and 9 bases stayed unmatched. The germline gives CDR1 PRHDT, CDR2 FYEKMQ (reference sequence). Here the CDR3 reads CASSLRTSGLIDSYEQYF. Here the CDR3 DNA reads TGTGCCAGCAGCTTAAGGACTAGCGGGCTAATCGACTCCTACGAGCAGTACTTC. Full variable domain (missing parts from reference TRBV13 and TRBJ2-7): AAGVIQSPRHLIKEKRETATLKCYPIPRHDTVYWYQQGPGQDPQFLISFYEKMQSDKGSIPDRFSAQQFSDYHSELNMSSLELGDSALYFCASSLRTSGLIDSYEQYFGPGTRLTVT.

As regards this clone: The junction differs from germline at one of its ends, possibly a read error. This chain connects TRBV11-2 to TRBJ1-2; 7 bases match TRBD1. Germline CDR1 is SGHAT and CDR2 is FQNNGV. The CDR3 runs to 13 residues. CDR3 in amino acids: CASSSQTTGEIAF. CDR3 DNA: TGTGCCAGCAGCTCGCAAACTACAGGGGAAATAGCCTTC.

This clone appeared many times. This chain connects TRBV5-4 to TRBJ2-1; the match to TRBD1 covers 11 bases. Germline loops: CDR1 SGHNT, CDR2 YYREEE (reference sequence). CDR3 length: 15 residues. J was trimmed by 9 bases and V by 3 bases; bases with no gene match: 8. As DNA, the CDR3 is TGTGCCAGCAGCTCAGGACAGGGGGCGCTTATTGAGCAGTTCTTC. The encoded protein is CASSSGQGALIEQFF.

The chain recombines TRBV18 with TRBJ2-5; perhaps TRBD1 as D (7 bases). Germline V gene data show CDR1 as KGHSH and CDR2 as LQKENI. V lost 2 bases to trimming and J lost 7 bases, with 20 bases between them. The CDR3 length is 16 residues. In DNA form, the CDR3 reads TGTGCCAGCTCACCAGCGGGGACAGCCATCTCAGGGACCCAGTACTTC. Translated: CASSPAGTAISGTQYF.

The V gene is TRBV5-4, the J gene TRBJ1-4; D is ambiguous. This CDR3 has 15 amino acids. The germline gives CDR1 SGHNT, CDR2 YYREEE (reference sequence). Trimming removed 0 bases at V and 6 bases at J, with 12 bases between. The CDR3 here is CASSLGPAPDEKLFF. The CDR3 nucleotides read TGTGCCAGCAGCTTGGGGCCCGCGCCCGATGAAAAACTGTTTTTT.